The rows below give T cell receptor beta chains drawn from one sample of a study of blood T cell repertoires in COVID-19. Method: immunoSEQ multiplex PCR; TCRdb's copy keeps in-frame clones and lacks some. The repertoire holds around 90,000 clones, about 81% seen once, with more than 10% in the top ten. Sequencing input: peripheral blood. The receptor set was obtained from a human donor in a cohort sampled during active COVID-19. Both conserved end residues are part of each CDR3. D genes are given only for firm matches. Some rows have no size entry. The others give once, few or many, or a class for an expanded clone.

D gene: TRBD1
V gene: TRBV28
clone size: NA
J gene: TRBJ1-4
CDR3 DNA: TGTGCCAGCAGTAGGGACAGGGGGAATGAAAAACTGTTTTTT
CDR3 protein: CASSRDRGNEKLFF

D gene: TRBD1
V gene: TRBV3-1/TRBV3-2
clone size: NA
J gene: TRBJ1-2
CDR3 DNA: TGTGCCAGCAGCCAGAGCAGGGGGCTTGGCTACACCTTC
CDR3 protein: CASSQSRGLGYTF

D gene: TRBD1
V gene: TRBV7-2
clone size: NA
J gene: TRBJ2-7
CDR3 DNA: TGTGCCAGCAGCTTAGCCGGCAGGGGGCAATCCTACGAGCAGTACTTC
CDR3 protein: CASSLAGRGQSYEQYF

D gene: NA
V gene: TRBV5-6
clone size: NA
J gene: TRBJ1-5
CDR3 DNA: TGTGCCAGCAGCTCTGAGGGAGGGGGTCGCCGCAATCAGCCCCAGCATTTT
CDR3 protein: CASSSEGGGRRNQPQHF

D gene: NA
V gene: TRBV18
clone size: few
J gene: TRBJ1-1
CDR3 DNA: TGTGCCAGCTCATCGACAGTCCAAAATGAAGCTTTCTTT
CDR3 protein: CASSSTVQNEAFF

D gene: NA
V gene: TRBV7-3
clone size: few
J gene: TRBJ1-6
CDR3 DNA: TGTGCCAGCAGCCTACAGGGTGAAGGTTCACCCCTCCACTTT
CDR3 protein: CASSLQGEGSPLHF

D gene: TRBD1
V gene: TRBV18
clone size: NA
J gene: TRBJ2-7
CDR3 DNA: TGTGCCAGCTCACCAGGGACAGGGGTAGGATACGAGCAGTACTTC
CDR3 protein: CASSPGTGVGYEQYF

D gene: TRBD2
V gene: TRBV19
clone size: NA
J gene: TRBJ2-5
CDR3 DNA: TGTGCCAGTAGTATGCGGCTAGCGGGGGGTGAGACCCAGTACTTC
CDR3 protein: CASSMRLAGGETQYF

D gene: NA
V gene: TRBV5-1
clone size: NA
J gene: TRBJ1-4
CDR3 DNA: TGCGCCAGCAGCTTGACCGCGGACGCGGGTTATGAAAAACTGTTTTTT
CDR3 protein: CASSLTADAGYEKLFF

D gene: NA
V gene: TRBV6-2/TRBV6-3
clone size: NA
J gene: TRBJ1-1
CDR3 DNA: TGTGCCAGCAGTTCGACACGGGGGAACACTGAAGCTTTCTTT
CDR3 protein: CASSSTRGNTEAFF

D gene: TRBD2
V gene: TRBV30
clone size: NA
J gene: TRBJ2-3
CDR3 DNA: TGTGCCTGGAGAGTTAGCGGGGGAACAGATACGCAGTATTTT
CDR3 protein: CAWRVSGGTDTQYF

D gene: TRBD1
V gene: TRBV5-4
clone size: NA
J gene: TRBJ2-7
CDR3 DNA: TGTGCCAGCAGGGGACAGGAGGGGTCTTCCGAGCAGTACTTC
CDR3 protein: CASRGQEGSSEQYF

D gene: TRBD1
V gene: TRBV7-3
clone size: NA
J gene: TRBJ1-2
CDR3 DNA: TGTGCCAGCAGCTCTTGGCCCAGGGGGAAGAACTATGGCTACACCTTC
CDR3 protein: CASSSWPRGKNYGYTF

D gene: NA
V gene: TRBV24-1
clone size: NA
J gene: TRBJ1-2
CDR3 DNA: TGTGCCACCAGTGACAGGGGCGCGAACTATGGCTACACCTTC
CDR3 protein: CATSDRGANYGYTF

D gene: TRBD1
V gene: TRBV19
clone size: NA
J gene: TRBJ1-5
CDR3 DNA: TGTGCCAGTAGTCTAAGGACAGGGGATGGTGTGAGCAATCAGCCCCAGCATTTT
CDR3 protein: CASSLRTGDGVSNQPQHF

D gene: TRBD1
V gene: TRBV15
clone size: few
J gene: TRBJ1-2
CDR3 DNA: TGTGCCACCAGCAGAGGAAACAGGGGGAAGGGTGGCTACACCTTC
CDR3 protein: CATSRGNRGKGGYTF

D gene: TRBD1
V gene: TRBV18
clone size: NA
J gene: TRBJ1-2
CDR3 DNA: TGTGCCAGCTCACGAGGGACAGACTATGGCTACACCTTC
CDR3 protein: CASSRGTDYGYTF

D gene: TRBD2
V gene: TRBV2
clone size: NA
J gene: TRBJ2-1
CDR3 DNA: TGTGCCAGCAGTGAAGAGCGGGGGGGCTACAATGAGCAGTTCTTC
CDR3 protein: CASSEERGGYNEQFF

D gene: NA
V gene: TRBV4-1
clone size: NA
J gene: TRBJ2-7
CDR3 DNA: TGCGCCAGCAGCCGACAGGCCGGGGGGACCTACGAGCAGTACTTC
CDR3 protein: CASSRQAGGTYEQYF

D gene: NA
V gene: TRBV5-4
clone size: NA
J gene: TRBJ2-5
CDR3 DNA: TGTGCCAGCAGCTTGGCCGGGGAGACCCAGTACTTC
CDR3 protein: CASSLAGETQYF

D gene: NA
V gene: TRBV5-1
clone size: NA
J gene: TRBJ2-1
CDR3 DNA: TGCGCCAGCAGATCGACTGCGAGCTCCTACAATGAGCAGTTCTTC
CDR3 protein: CASRSTASSYNEQFF

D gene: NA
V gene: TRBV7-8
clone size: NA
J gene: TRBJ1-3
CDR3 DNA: TGTGCCAGCAGCCCCCCCCGTCAAGGGGCTCGTGGAAACACCATATATTTT
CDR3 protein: CASSPPRQGARGNTIYF

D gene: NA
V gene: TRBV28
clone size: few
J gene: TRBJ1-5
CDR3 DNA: TGTGCCAGCACGGGGGTAAGGGGTCAGCCCCAGCATTTT
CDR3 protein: CASTGVRGQPQHF

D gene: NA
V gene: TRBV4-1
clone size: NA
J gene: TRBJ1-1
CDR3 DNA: TGCGCCAGCAGCCAAGACAGGGTAGCTTTCTTT
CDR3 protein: CASSQDRVAFF

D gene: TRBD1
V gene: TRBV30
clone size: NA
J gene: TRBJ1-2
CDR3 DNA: TGTGCCTGGGCCAGGACAGGGGGCTACTATGGCTACACCTTC
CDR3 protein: CAWARTGGYYGYTF

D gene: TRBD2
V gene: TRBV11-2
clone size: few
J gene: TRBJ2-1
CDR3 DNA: TGTGCCAGCAGCCCCGGGGCTAGCGGGGGGCAGAATGAGCAGTTCTTC
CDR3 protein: CASSPGASGGQNEQFF

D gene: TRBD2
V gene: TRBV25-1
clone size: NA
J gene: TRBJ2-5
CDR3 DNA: TGTGCCAGTGAAAGGCGGACTAGCCCAGAGACCCAGTACTTC
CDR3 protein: CASERRTSPETQYF

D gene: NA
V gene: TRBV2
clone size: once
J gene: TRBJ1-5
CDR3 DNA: TGTGCCAGCAGTGGGGGAGGGGGGCACAATCAGCCCCAGCATTTT
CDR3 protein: CASSGGGGHNQPQHF

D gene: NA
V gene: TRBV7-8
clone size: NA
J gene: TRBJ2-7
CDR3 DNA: TGTGCCAGCAGCTTCGGAGGGACTCGCGAGCAGTACTTC
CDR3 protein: CASSFGGTREQYF

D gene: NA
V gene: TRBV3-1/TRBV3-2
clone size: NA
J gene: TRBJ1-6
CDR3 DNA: TGTGCCAGCAGCCTACCTCGCCGGGATTCACCCCTCCACTTT
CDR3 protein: CASSLPRRDSPLHF

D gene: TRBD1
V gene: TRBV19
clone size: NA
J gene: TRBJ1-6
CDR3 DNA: TGTGCCAGTAGAAGACAGGGGAGCTCCTATAATTCACCCCTCCACTTT
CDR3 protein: CASRRQGSSYNSPLHF

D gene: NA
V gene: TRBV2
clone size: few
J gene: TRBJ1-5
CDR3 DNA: TGTGCCAGCCAACCTGTACAGAGCTCTAGCAATCAGCCCCAGCATTTT
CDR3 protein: CASQPVQSSSNQPQHF

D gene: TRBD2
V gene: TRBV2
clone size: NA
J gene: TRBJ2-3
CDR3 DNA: TGTGCCAGCTTAGAGCTAGCGGGCACAGATACGCAGTATTTT
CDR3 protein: CASLELAGTDTQYF

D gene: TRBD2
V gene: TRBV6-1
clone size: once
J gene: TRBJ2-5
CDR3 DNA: TGTGCCAGCAGTGAAGCGCGCGGAGCGGGAGGGCAAGAGACCCAGTACTTC
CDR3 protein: CASSEARGAGGQETQYF

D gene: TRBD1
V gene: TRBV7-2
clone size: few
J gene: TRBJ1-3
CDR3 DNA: TGTGCCAGCAGCTTGGACAGGGGACCAAACACCATATATTTT
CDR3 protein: CASSLDRGPNTIYF

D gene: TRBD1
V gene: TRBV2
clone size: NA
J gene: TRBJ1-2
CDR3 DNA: TGTGCCACCCAGGGGGTCAGCACTTTAGGCTACACCTTC
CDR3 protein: CATQGVSTLGYTF

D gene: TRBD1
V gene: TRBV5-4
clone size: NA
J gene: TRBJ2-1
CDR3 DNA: TGTGCCAGCAGCCCCGGGACAGGGGGCAGTCGCAATGAGCAGTTCTTC
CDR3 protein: CASSPGTGGSRNEQFF

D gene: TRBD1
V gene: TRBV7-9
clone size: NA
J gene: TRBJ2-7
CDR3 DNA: TGTGCCAGCAGCTTAATAACAGGGGGTTTGGTTTCGTACGAGCAGTACTTC
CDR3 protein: CASSLITGGLVSYEQYF

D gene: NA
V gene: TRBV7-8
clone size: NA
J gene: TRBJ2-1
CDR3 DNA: TGTGCCAGCAGCCGAGGGTGGGACTCCAATGAGCAGTTCTTC
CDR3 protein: CASSRGWDSNEQFF

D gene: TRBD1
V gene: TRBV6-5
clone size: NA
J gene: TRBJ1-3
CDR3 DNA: TGTGCCAGCAGCCCGGGACAGAGAGAAAACACCATATATTTT
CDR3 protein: CASSPGQRENTIYF

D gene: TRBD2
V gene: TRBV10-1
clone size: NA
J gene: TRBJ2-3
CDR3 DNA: TGCGCCAGCAGTGCACTAGCGGGGGACACAGATACGCAGTATTTT
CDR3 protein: CASSALAGDTDTQYF

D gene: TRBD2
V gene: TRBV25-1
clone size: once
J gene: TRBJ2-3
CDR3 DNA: TGTGCCAGCAGTGGTTCGACTAGCGGATTCACAGATACGCAGTATTTT
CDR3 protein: CASSGSTSGFTDTQYF

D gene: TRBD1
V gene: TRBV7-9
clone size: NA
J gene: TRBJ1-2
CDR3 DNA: TGTGCCAGCAGCTTAGATTCTGGACAGGGTCGCTATGGCTACACCTTC
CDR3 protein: CASSLDSGQGRYGYTF

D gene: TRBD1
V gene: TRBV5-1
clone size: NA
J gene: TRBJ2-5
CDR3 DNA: TGCGCCAGCAGGTCCCAGGGGGCGCGGGAGACCCAGTACTTC
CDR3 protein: CASRSQGARETQYF

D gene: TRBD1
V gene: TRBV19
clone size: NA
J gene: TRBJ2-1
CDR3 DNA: TGTGCCAGTAGTATTTGGCAGGGGGCAGGAAATGAGCAGTTCTTC
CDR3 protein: CASSIWQGAGNEQFF

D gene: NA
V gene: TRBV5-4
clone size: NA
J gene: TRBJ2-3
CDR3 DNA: TGTGCCAGCAGCTTTACAGGCACAGATACGCAGTATTTT
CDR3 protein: CASSFTGTDTQYF

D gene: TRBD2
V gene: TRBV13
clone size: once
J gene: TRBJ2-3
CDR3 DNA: TGTGCCAGCAGCGTTAGACTAGCGGGTGTCACAGATACGCAGTATTTT
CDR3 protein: CASSVRLAGVTDTQYF

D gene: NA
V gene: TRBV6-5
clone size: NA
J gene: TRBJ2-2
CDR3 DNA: TGTGCCTGCTCAGGGGCCCGAACCGGGGAGCTGTTTTTT
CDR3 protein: CACSGARTGELFF

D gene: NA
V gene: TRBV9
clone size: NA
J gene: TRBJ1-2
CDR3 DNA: TGTGCCAGCAGCGACGGAAGGGGTTTTAACTATGGCTACACCTTC
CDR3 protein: CASSDGRGFNYGYTF

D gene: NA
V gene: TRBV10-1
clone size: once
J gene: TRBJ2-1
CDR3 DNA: TGCGCCAGCAGTGCGAACAGGGTGACGAATGAGCAGTTCTTC
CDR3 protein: CASSANRVTNEQFF

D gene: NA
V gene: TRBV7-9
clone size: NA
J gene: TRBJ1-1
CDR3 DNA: TGTGCCAGCAGCTTAGGAGAGAGGCTGAACACTGAAGCTTTCTTT
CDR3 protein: CASSLGERLNTEAFF

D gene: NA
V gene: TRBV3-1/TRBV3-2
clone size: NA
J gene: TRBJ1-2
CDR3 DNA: TGTGCCAGCAGCCAAACAGGGAGCTATGGCTACACCTTC
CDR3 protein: CASSQTGSYGYTF

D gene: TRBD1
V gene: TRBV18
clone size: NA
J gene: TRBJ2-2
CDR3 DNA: TGTGCCAGCTCACCAGAGAACAGGGGGGCGAACACCGGGGAGCTGTTTTTT
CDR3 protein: CASSPENRGANTGELFF

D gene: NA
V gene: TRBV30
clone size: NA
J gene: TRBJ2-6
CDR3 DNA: TGTGCCTGGAGTCAGGGAACCTTGTGGTCTGGGGCCAACGTCCTGACTTTC
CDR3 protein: CAWSQGTLWSGANVLTF

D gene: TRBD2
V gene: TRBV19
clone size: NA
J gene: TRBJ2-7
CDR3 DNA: TGTGCCAGTAGTATCGGGAGCGGGGGGGCCTCCTACGAGCAGTACTTC
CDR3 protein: CASSIGSGGASYEQYF